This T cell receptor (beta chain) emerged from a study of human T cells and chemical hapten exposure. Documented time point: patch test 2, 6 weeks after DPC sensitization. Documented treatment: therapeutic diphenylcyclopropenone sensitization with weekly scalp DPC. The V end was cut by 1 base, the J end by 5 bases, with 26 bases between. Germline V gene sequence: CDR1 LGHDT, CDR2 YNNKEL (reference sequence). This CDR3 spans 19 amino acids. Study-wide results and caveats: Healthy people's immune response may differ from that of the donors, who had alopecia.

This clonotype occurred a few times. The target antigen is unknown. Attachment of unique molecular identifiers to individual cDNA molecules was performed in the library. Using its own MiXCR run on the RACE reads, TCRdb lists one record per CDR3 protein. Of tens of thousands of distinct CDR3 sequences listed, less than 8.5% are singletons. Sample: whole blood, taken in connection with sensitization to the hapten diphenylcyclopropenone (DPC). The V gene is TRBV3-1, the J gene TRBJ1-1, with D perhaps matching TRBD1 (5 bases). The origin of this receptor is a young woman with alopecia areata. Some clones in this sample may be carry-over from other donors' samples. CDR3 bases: TGTGCCAGCAGCCAAGTCGTCTTCCCCTCAGGGAAGACGTGGACTGAAGCTTTCTTT. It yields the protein CASSQVVFPSGKTWTEAFF.